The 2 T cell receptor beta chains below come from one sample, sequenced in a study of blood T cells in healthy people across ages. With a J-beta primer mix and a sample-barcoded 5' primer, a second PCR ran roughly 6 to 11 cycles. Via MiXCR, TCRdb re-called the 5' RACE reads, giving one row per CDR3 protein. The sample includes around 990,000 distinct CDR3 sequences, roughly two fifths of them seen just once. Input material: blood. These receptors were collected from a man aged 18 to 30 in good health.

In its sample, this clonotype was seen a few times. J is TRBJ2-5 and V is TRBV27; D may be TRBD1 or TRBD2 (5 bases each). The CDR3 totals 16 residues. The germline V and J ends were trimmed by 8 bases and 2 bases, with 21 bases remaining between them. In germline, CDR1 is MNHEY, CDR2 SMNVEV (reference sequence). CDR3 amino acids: CASGPIGSREQETQYF. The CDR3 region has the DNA TGTGCCAGCGGACCGATAGGGAGCAGGGAACAAGAGACCCAGTACTTC.

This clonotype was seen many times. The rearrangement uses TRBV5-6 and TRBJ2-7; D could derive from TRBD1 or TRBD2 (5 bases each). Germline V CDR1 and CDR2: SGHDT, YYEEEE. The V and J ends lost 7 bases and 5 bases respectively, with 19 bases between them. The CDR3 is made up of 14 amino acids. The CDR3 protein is CASGEGVAWNEQYF. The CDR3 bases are TGTGCCAGCGGAGAAGGGGTAGCGTGGAACGAGCAGTACTTC.